Shown below are 29 T cell receptor beta chains from a single sample sequenced in a study of control samples from healthy donors and cancer patients. The repertoire was sequenced with immunoSEQ multiplex PCR; TCRdb's copy has only in-frame clones and lacks some. This sample has fewer than 65,000 clones, with roughly 90% found just once. Sequenced material: PBMCs. The source is a man aged 40-49 years with colorectal cancer.

The chain employs TRBV7-8 and TRBJ2-7; TRBD2 agrees at 11 bases. The CDR3 totals 17 residues. The germline gives CDR1 SGHVS, CDR2 FQNEAQ. Germline trimming cut 4 bases from V and 6 bases from J; bases unmatched to any gene: 14. This CDR3 reads CASSSWRTSGRDIEQYF. The CDR3 coding sequence is TGTGCCAGCAGCTCCTGGCGGACTAGCGGGCGGGACATCGAGCAGTACTTC.

The chain joins TRBV19 to TRBJ2-3; D gene uncertain. Germline V gene sequence: CDR1 LNHDA, CDR2 SQIVND (reference sequence). V gave up 5 bases and J gave up 3 bases, with 9 bases separating them. The CDR3 is made up of 13 amino acids. The CDR3, as DNA: TGTGCCAGTAGTGTATACTATACAGATACGCAGTATTTT. Its protein product is CASSVYYTDTQYF. Using reference TRBV19 and TRBJ2-3 for the parts outside the CDR3, the full variable domain is DGGITQSPKYLFRKEGQNVTLSCEQNLNHDAMYWYRQDPGQGLRLIYYSQIVNDFQKGDIAEGYSVSREKKESFPLTVTSAQKNPTAFYLCASSVYYTDTQYFGPGTRLTVL.

The CDR3 loop is CASSFGNEQYF. The DNA of the CDR3 is TGTGCCAGCAGTTTTGGTAACGAGCAGTACTTC. The chain recombines TRBV27 with TRBJ2-7; D unclear. Deletions cut 3 bases from V and 5 bases from J, with 5 bases between. This CDR3 comprises 11 residues. From germline, CDR1 is MNHEY and CDR2 SMNVEV (reference sequence).

The V gene is TRBV7-8, the J gene TRBJ1-5; D is possibly TRBD1 (5 bases). Trimming shortened V by 6 bases and J by 4 bases, and 22 bases separated the two germline ends. The CDR3 length is 17 residues. The germline CDR1 and CDR2 sequences are SGHVS and FQNEAQ. The CDR3 coding sequence is TGTGCCAGCAGTCTAAAGAGAGGGGACGGACTAAATCAGCCCCAGCATTTT. It yields the protein CASSLKRGDGLNQPQHF.

This chain links TRBV28 with TRBJ1-1, with a tentative D call TRBD1 (6 bases). The CDR3 consists of 15 residues. The germline CDR1 and CDR2 sequences are MDHEN and SYDVKM. The V and J ends lost 7 bases and 5 bases respectively, with 20 bases between them. This CDR3 reads CASTDRGLKGTEAFF. In nucleotides, the CDR3 is TGTGCCAGCACCGATCGGGGGCTGAAGGGGACTGAAGCTTTCTTT.

The V gene is TRBV6-5, the J gene TRBJ1-1; no clear D. The germline V gene encodes CDR1 MNHEY and CDR2 SVGAGI. The V and J ends lost 2 bases and 4 bases respectively, with 11 bases between them. The CDR3 extends over 14 amino acids. CDR3 sequence (DNA): TGTGCCAGCAGTTACGGGCGGGAGGGCACTGAAGCTTTCTTT. Translating gives CASSYGREGTEAFF.

In its sample, this clone was seen a few times. The chain joins TRBV2 to TRBJ2-7; 10 nucleotides match TRBD2. Trimming at V came to 10 bases and at J to 6 bases, leaving 9 bases not matched to a gene. The CDR3 totals 13 residues. Germline V gene sequence: CDR1 SNHLY, CDR2 FYNNEI. The CDR3 is CATSTSGNFEQYF. For the CDR3, the DNA is TGTGCCACTTCTACTAGCGGGAATTTCGAGCAGTACTTC.

The CDR3 nucleotides read TGCGCCAGCAGCCAAGATTGGGGACAGGCGGCCGATACGCAGTATTTT. It codes for CASSQDWGQAADTQYF. This chain links TRBV4-1 with TRBJ2-3; 8 bases line up with TRBD1. The germline V gene has CDR1 MGHRA and CDR2 YSYEKL. The CDR3 runs to 16 residues. Losses at the gene ends were 0 bases for V and 6 bases for J; bases not matched to a gene: 8.

The V gene is TRBV28, the J gene TRBJ2-1; the D is unclear. Trimming cost V 0 bases and J 5 bases, with 5 bases left between them. The CDR3 length is 13 residues. Germline CDR1 is MDHEN and CDR2 is SYDVKM. CDR3 region: CASSLWSDNEQFF. The CDR3 DNA reads as TGTGCCAGCAGTTTATGGAGTGACAATGAGCAGTTCTTC.

The V gene is TRBV28, the J gene TRBJ1-1; 7 nucleotides align to TRBD1. The trim removed 1 base at V and 3 bases at J, leaving 8 bases unmatched. The V gene's germline CDR1 is MDHEN and CDR2 SYDVKM. The CDR3 runs 16 residues. CDR3 sequence (DNA): TGTGCCAGCAGTTTATTGACAGGGAGCGGTGACACTGAAGCTTTCTTT. Protein: CASSLLTGSGDTEAFF. Complete variable domain (other parts from reference TRBV28 and TRBJ1-1): DVKVTQSSRYLVKRTGEKVFLECVQDMDHENMFWYRQDPGLGLRLIYFSYDVKMKEKGDIPEGYSVSREKKERFSLILESASTNQTSMYLCASSLLTGSGDTEAFFGQGTRLTVV.

V is TRBV2 and J is TRBJ1-4; 7 nucleotides align to TRBD1. V trimming: 7 bases; J trimming: 4 bases; junction bases outside the gene matches: 12. The CDR3 loop spans 16 amino acids. The germline gives CDR1 SNHLY, CDR2 FYNNEI. As DNA, the CDR3 is TGTGCCAGCACCGTTCCTGGACAGGAAGATAATGAAAAACTGTTTTTT. Protein product: CASTVPGQEDNEKLFF.

The V and J genes are TRBV30 and TRBJ1-5; 8 nucleotides agree with TRBD1. J lost 6 bases, V lost 3 bases, and 4 bases had no gene match. The CDR3 length is 13 residues. CDR1 is GTSNPN and CDR2 is SVGIG in the germline V gene (reference sequence). The CDR3 loop is CAWRGQGGQPQHF. The CDR3 region has the DNA TGTGCCTGGAGAGGACAGGGCGGTCAGCCCCAGCATTTT.

The J gene is TRBJ2-7, the V gene TRBV4-3, with D possibly being TRBD1 or TRBD2 (5 bases each). V lost 0 bases, J lost 7 bases, and 22 bases lay in between. Germline V lookup: CDR1 LGHNA, CDR2 YSLEER. This CDR3 is 17 amino acids long. CDR3 nucleotides: TGCGCCAGCAGCCAAGATAACGGGGCTTGGCCTCCGAAAGAGCAGTACTTC. Amino acids: CASSQDNGAWPPKEQYF.

The rearrangement links TRBV3-1 (or the pseudogene TRBV3-2) to TRBJ1-5; no clear D. The ends were cut back, 1 base at V and 2 bases at J, with 12 bases in the middle. Germline CDR1 and CDR2: LGHDT and YNNKEL (reference sequence). The CDR3 is made up of 16 amino acids. The CDR3 DNA reads as TGTGCCAGCAGCCAAGTTTTTCGCAGTCGCAATCAGCCCCAGCATTTT. Encoded protein: CASSQVFRSRNQPQHF.

Only one count was recorded for this clone. This rearrangement joins TRBV27 to TRBJ2-7; TRBD2 aligns across 11 bases. Germline V gene data show CDR1 as MNHEY and CDR2 as SMNVEV (reference sequence). CDR3 size: 15 residues. V shed 4 bases and J 3 bases; nucleotides not matched to a gene: 5. The CDR3 sequence: CASSSPTSGIYEQYF. The CDR3 DNA reads as TGTGCCAGCAGTTCCCCGACTAGCGGGATCTACGAGCAGTACTTC.

The chain has TRBV19 and TRBJ1-2; D is possibly TRBD1 (6 bases). Germline V gene sequence: CDR1 LNHDA, CDR2 SQIVND (reference sequence). The V end was cut by 0 bases, the J end by 8 bases, with 13 bases between. This CDR3 comprises 14 residues. The CDR3, as DNA: TGTGCCAGTAGTATAGATTCAGGGGTGAGGGGCTACACCTTC. Protein: CASSIDSGVRGYTF.

The CDR3 region has the DNA TGTGCCAGCAGCGGACTAGCGGGCGACAATGAGCAGTTCTTC. Its translation is CASSGLAGDNEQFF. The V gene is TRBV2, the J gene TRBJ2-1, with 11 positions matching TRBD2. The germline gives CDR1 SNHLY, CDR2 FYNNEI. The CDR3 loop spans 14 amino acids. V lost 6 bases to trimming and J lost 5 bases; unmatched junction nucleotides: 3.

The genes are TRBV12-3 or TRBV12-4 and TRBJ1-2, with no clear D. This CDR3 region has 13 residues. V was trimmed by 3 bases and J by 0 bases, leaving 5 bases between them. DNA for the CDR3: TGTGCCAGCAGTTTGGAAGCTAACTATGGCTACACCTTC. Protein sequence: CASSLEANYGYTF.

The rearrangement links TRBV10-1 to TRBJ1-1; 8 bases align to TRBD1. Germline lookup yields CDR1 WNHNN and CDR2 SYGVQD (reference sequence). The CDR3 extends over 15 amino acids. V dropped 3 bases and J dropped 1; count of bases not matched to a gene: 4. The CDR3 nucleotides read TGCGCCAGCAGTGACACCGGGACAGGGAACACTGAAGCTTTCTTT. The encoded protein is CASSDTGTGNTEAFF.

J is TRBJ2-7 and V is TRBV29-1, with 12 positions matching TRBD2. The CDR3 has 14 amino acids. The V gene end was trimmed by 4 bases and the J gene end by 3 bases; junction bases not matched to a gene: 4. The V gene's germline CDR1 is SQVTM and CDR2 ANQGSEA. CDR3 sequence reads: CSVAGLAGNYEQYF. The DNA of the CDR3 is TGCAGCGTTGCAGGACTAGCGGGGAACTACGAGCAGTACTTC.

The chain is built from TRBV11-2 and TRBJ2-2; 11 positions agree with TRBD1. The CDR3 runs to 16 residues. J lost 5 bases, V lost 5 bases, and 7 bases had no gene match. In germline, CDR1 is SGHAT, CDR2 FQNNGV. CDR3 amino acids: CASSRRGQGVTGELFF. The CDR3 DNA is TGTGCCAGCAGCCGGAGGGGACAGGGGGTAACCGGGGAGCTGTTTTTT.

This clone was detected only once. The rearrangement joins TRBV9 to TRBJ1-6; a weak D match, TRBD1 (6 bases). In germline, CDR1 is SGDLS, CDR2 YYNGEE. The V end was cut by 0 bases, the J end by 7 bases, with 8 bases between. The CDR3 extends over 14 amino acids. The CDR3 DNA reads as TGTGCCAGCAGCGTAGAGGGGGAGAATTCACCCCTCCACTTT. Residues: CASSVEGENSPLHF.

The chain carries TRBV29-1 and TRBJ2-7, with a weak D call TRBD1 (6 bases). The CDR3 has 14 residues. CDR1 is SQVTM, CDR2 ANQGSEA, per germline. Between the trimmed V and J ends, which lost 3 bases and 1 base, there was a span of 13 bases. Written as DNA, the CDR3 is TGCAGCGTTGACCCGGGTCAGGGGTCCTACGAGCAGTACTTC. It specifies CSVDPGQGSYEQYF.

This chain uses TRBV7-9 with TRBJ2-2; D not certain. Germline loops: CDR1 SEHNR, CDR2 FQNEAQ (reference sequence). CDR3 length: 12 amino acids. V lost 3 bases, J lost 6 bases, and 5 bases lay in between. The CDR3 coding sequence is TGTGCCAGCAGCTTTGGTGCCGGGGAGCTGTTTTTT. Protein product: CASSFGAGELFF. Variable domain in full (rest from reference TRBV7-9 and TRBJ2-2): DTGVSQNPRHKITKRGQNVTFRCDPISEHNRLYWYRQTLGQGPEFLTYFQNEAQLEKSRLLSDRFSAERPKGSFSTLEIQRTEQGDSAMYLCASSFGAGELFFGEGSRLTVL.

The rearrangement links TRBV28 to TRBJ1-1; no definite D call. The CDR3 length is 12 residues. In germline, CDR1 is MDHEN, CDR2 SYDVKM. V was clipped by 5 bases and J by 9 bases, with 13 bases between them. In DNA, the CDR3 is TGTGCCAGCAGTCTAAGGCAGCTTCAAGCTTTCTTT. Translated, it gives CASSLRQLQAFF.

This clone was observed a single time. J is TRBJ1-3 and V is TRBV15; no clear D gene. Germline V gene sequence: CDR1 LNHNV, CDR2 YYDKDF (reference sequence). The CDR3 totals 14 residues. V was cut by 1 base and J by 0 bases, with 4 bases left in between. This CDR3 is CATSRAGSGNTIYF. The CDR3 coding sequence is TGTGCCACCAGCAGAGCTGGCTCTGGAAACACCATATATTTT.

J is TRBJ1-4 and V is TRBV18, with TRBD1 identical over 7 bases. V lost 5 bases to trimming and J lost 5 bases; unmatched junction nucleotides: 5. CDR1 is KGHSH and CDR2 is LQKENI in the germline V gene. The CDR3 loop spans 14 amino acids. The CDR3 DNA reads TGTGCCAGCTCAACGACGACAGGGAATGAAAAACTGTTTTTT. Protein sequence: CASSTTTGNEKLFF.

The chain employs TRBV5-1 and TRBJ2-5; D is undetermined. The CDR3 loop spans 13 amino acids. Germline V lookup: CDR1 SGHRS, CDR2 YFSETQ. V shed 1 base and J shed 2 bases, with 6 bases lying between them. The CDR3: CASSLYGQETQYF. For the CDR3, the DNA is TGCGCCAGCAGCTTGTACGGACAAGAGACCCAGTACTTC.

This sequence joins TRBV10-1 and TRBJ2-2; D possibly corresponds to TRBD1 (6 bases). Germline assignment: CDR1 WNHNN and CDR2 SYGVQD (reference sequence). The CDR3 sequence is 16 residues long. Trimming removed 3 bases from V and 4 bases from J, with 15 bases in between. CDR3: CASSDWQGISTGELFF. For the CDR3, the DNA is TGCGCCAGCAGTGATTGGCAGGGGATTAGCACCGGGGAGCTGTTTTTT.